One sample yielded the 30 T cell receptor beta chains listed below, sequenced in a study of glioma-infiltrating T cells after dendritic cell vaccination. Data came from immunoSEQ multiplex PCR; TCRdb stores just in-frame clones and leaves some out. The table includes about 87,000 clones, less than 90% detected once. Time point defined: after dendritic cell vaccination, including at tumor progression/relapse. The sequences come from blood, collected after dendritic cell vaccination. The origin of the receptors is a human donor with glioblastoma.

The rearrangement links TRBV6-5 to TRBJ1-4; possibly TRBD1 for D (6 bases). This CDR3 region has 14 residues. The germline CDR1 and CDR2 sequences are MNHEY and SVGAGI. The ends were cut back, 4 bases at V and 3 bases at J, with 9 bases in the middle. The CDR3 coding sequence is TGTGCCAGCAGTTCCGGGACATCTAATGAAAAACTGTTTTTT. This encodes CASSSGTSNEKLFF.

This clone was found once. The rearrangement joins TRBV15 to TRBJ2-3; 7 nucleotides match TRBD1. CDR3 length: 15 amino acids. With V trimmed by 5 bases and J by 2 bases, 7 bases remained unmatched. The germline gives CDR1 LNHNV, CDR2 YYDKDF (reference sequence). The CDR3 is CATSSTGTATDTQYF. For the CDR3, the DNA is TGTGCCACCAGCTCGACCGGGACAGCCACAGATACGCAGTATTTT.

The CDR3 reads CASSLLSTGTEAFF. For the CDR3, the DNA is TGTGCCAGCAGCTTACTTTCGACAGGCACTGAAGCTTTCTTT. The chain employs TRBV7-3 and TRBJ1-1; possibly TRBD1 for D (6 bases). The V end was cut by 2 bases, the J end by 4 bases, with 11 bases between. The CDR3 has 14 residues. Germline V gene lookup returns CDR1 SGHTA and CDR2 FQGTGA. Full variable domain (outside the CDR3, taken from reference TRBV7-3 and TRBJ1-1): GAGVSQTPSNKVTEKGKYVELRCDPISGHTALYWYRQSLGQGPEFLIYFQGTGAADDSGLPNDRFFAVRPEGSVSTLKIQRTERGDSAVYLCASSLLSTGTEAFFGQGTRLTVV.

A single count supports this clone. The chain carries TRBV5-1 and TRBJ2-1; D might be TRBD2 (6 bases). Germline V lookup: CDR1 SGHRS, CDR2 YFSETQ. Deletions cut 4 bases from V and 2 bases from J, with 19 bases between. The CDR3 extends over 17 amino acids. The CDR3 loop reads CASSRLSGAETYNEQFF. The CDR3 DNA reads TGCGCCAGCAGCAGACTTAGCGGCGCAGAAACCTACAATGAGCAGTTCTTC.

This clone came up a few times. V and J are TRBV5-1 and TRBJ1-6; 10 positions agree with TRBD1. The length of the CDR3 is 14 residues. J gave up 10 bases and V 4 bases, and 5 bases lay outside the gene matches. The germline V gene has CDR1 SGHRS and CDR2 YFSETQ. Written as DNA, the CDR3 is TGCGCCAGCAGCGCCGGGACAGGGGACTCACCCCTCCACTTT. The encoded protein is CASSAGTGDSPLHF.

The table lists this clone with a few counts. This chain uses TRBV9 with TRBJ1-2; 12 nucleotides align to TRBD1. The CDR3 contains 18 residues. The V gene end was trimmed by 0 bases and the J gene end by 8 bases; junction bases not matched to a gene: 14. Germline CDR1 is SGDLS and CDR2 is YYNGEE. The CDR3 nucleotides are TGTGCCAGCAGCGTAGCGGGACAGGGGGCGGTCGATAGTGGAGGCTACACCTTC. Its translation: CASSVAGQGAVDSGGYTF. Looking up the rest from reference TRBV9 and TRBJ1-2 gives the full variable domain: DSGVTQTPKHLITATGQRVTLRCSPRSGDLSVYWYQQSLDQGLQFLIQYYNGEERAKGNILERFSAQQFPDLHSELNLSSLELGDSALYFCASSVAGQGAVDSGGYTFGSGTRLTVV.

The V call is TRBV5-4, the J call TRBJ2-2, with 8 bases lining up with TRBD2. The germline V gene has CDR1 SGHNT and CDR2 YYREEE (reference sequence). The CDR3 is made up of 16 amino acids. J lost 7 bases, V lost 3 bases, and 11 bases had no gene match. This chain's CDR3 is CASSSSAGGNLGELFF. CDR3 bases: TGTGCCAGCAGCTCCTCGGCGGGGGGAAACCTCGGGGAGCTGTTTTTT. The variable domain in full, with the rest retrieved from reference TRBV5-4 and TRBJ2-2, is ETGVTQSPTHLIKTRGQQVTLRCSSQSGHNTVSWYQQALGQGPQFIFQYYREEENGRGNFPPRFSGLQFPNYSSELNVNALELDDSALYLCASSSSAGGNLGELFFGEGSRLTVL.

This clone is a singleton in its sample. CDR3 DNA sequence: TGCAGCGTTCAGGATAATAGAGAGACCCAGTACTTC. This gives the protein CSVQDNRETQYF. The V gene is TRBV29-1, the J gene TRBJ2-5; D ambiguous. V was pared by 5 bases and J by 4 bases, with 11 bases between. The V gene's germline CDR1 is SQVTM and CDR2 ANQGSEA. The CDR3 has 12 amino acids.

V usage is TRBV6-1 and J usage is TRBJ1-2; tentatively, D is TRBD1 (6 bases). V was cut by 10 bases and J by 6 bases, with 21 bases left in between. The length of the CDR3 is 14 residues. Germline-derived CDR1 and CDR2 are MNHNS and SASEGT. The CDR3 region has the DNA TGTGCCACCGAACGGGGACACGGGGTGGATGGCTACACCTTC. Translating gives CATERGHGVDGYTF.

For the CDR3, the DNA is TGTGCCAGCAGTGAATTCAGGGGGACCTACAATGAGCAGTTCTTC. This sequence encodes CASSEFRGTYNEQFF. J is TRBJ2-1 and V is TRBV2; 7 positions agree with TRBD1. There are 15 residues in the CDR3. Germline V gene sequence: CDR1 SNHLY, CDR2 FYNNEI. V dropped 2 bases and J dropped 2; count of bases not matched to a gene: 3.

A few counts support this clone. The rearrangement links TRBV19 to TRBJ1-4; D possibly corresponds to TRBD1 (6 bases). The germline gives CDR1 LNHDA, CDR2 SQIVND (reference sequence). Between the trimmed V and J ends, which lost 6 bases and 6 bases, there was a span of 14 bases. CDR3 length: 14 amino acids. For the CDR3, the DNA is TGTGCCAGTAGAACAACAGGGTTCGATGAAAAACTGTTTTTT. This codes for CASRTTGFDEKLFF.

As regards this clone: Mismatch with germline at one junction end may stem from a read error. The chain is built from TRBV7-7 and TRBJ2-2, with D possibly being TRBD1 (6 bases). CDR3 length: 17 amino acids. Germline loops: CDR1 SSHAT, CDR2 FNYEAQ (reference sequence). Written as DNA, the CDR3 is TGTGCTAGCAGCGTCTCTCTAGACAGGCTAAACACCGGGGAGCTGTTTTTT. Translation gives CASSVSLDRLNTGELFF. Full variable domain (missing parts from reference TRBV7-7 and TRBJ2-2): GAGVSQSPRYKVTKRGQDVTLRCDPISSHATLYWYQQALGQGPEFLTYFNYEAQPDKSGLPSDRFSAERPEGSISTLTIQRTEQRDSAMYRCASSVSLDRLNTGELFFGEGSRLTVL.

V is TRBV30 and J is TRBJ1-2; 11 positions agree with TRBD1. V trimming: 0 bases; J trimming: 4 bases; junction bases outside the gene matches: 7. Germline-derived CDR1 and CDR2 are GTSNPN and SVGIG (reference sequence). The CDR3 totals 16 residues. The CDR3 DNA reads TGTGCCTGGAGTGTAATGAGGACAGGGGGCGGCTATGGCTACACCTTC. It codes for CAWSVMRTGGGYGYTF.

The chain has TRBV7-2 and TRBJ1-5; TRBD1 agrees at 9 bases. There are 17 residues in the CDR3. Germline V CDR1 and CDR2: SGHTA, FQGNSA. Unmatched junction bases numbered 6, after V lost 2 bases and J lost 1 base. The CDR3 DNA is TGTGCCAGCAGCTTATACAGGGACAGGGAGAGCAATCAGCCCCAGCATTTT. Protein sequence: CASSLYRDRESNQPQHF.

The V and J genes are TRBV5-1 and TRBJ2-2; D is ambiguous. CDR1 is SGHRS and CDR2 is YFSETQ in the germline V gene. The CDR3 has 15 residues. Trimming stripped 1 base from V and 1 base from J, with 8 bases between. As DNA, the CDR3 is TGCGCCAGCAGCTTGATGTCAGGGAACACCGGGGAGCTGTTTTTT. Amino acid sequence: CASSLMSGNTGELFF. Full variable domain (rest looked up from reference TRBV5-1 and TRBJ2-2): KAGVTQTPRYLIKTRGQQVTLSCSPISGHRSVSWYQQTPGQGLQFLFEYFSETQRNKGNFPGRFSGRQFSNSRSEMNVSTLELGDSALYLCASSLMSGNTGELFFGEGSRLTVL.

The rearrangement uses TRBV7-8 and TRBJ2-5, with D tentatively TRBD1 (5 bases). In germline, CDR1 is SGHVS, CDR2 FQNEAQ. This CDR3 has 14 residues. Between the trimmed V and J ends, which lost 5 bases and 5 bases, there was a span of 15 bases. In DNA form, the CDR3 reads TGTGCCAGCAGCCTCGACAGAAACTCTGAGACCCAGTACTTC. Its protein is CASSLDRNSETQYF. Based on the CDR3 plus reference TRBV7-8 and TRBJ2-5, the full variable domain is GAGVSQSPRYKVAKRGQDVALRCDPISGHVSLFWYQQALGQGPEFLTYFQNEAQLDKSGLPSDRFFAERPEGSVSTLKIQRTQQEDSAVYLCASSLDRNSETQYFGPGTRLLVL.

The chain carries TRBV7-9 and TRBJ2-1, with TRBD1 identical over 10 bases. Germline V CDR1 and CDR2: SEHNR, FQNEAQ (reference sequence). The V segment lost 1 base and the J segment 7 bases; nucleotides outside the gene matches: 4. This CDR3 region has 15 residues. The DNA of the CDR3 is TGTGCCAGCAGCTTAGGGACAGGGGGGAGGAATGAGCAGTTCTTC. Residues: CASSLGTGGRNEQFF.

This clone was counted once. The V call is TRBV11-2, the J call TRBJ2-1, with D possibly being TRBD2 (6 bases). The V and J ends lost 1 base and 8 bases respectively, with 9 bases between them. Per the germline V gene, CDR1 is SGHAT and CDR2 is FQNNGV. The CDR3 sequence is 13 residues long. The CDR3 bases are TGTGCCAGCAGCTTAGGAGGGGAGGATGAGCAGTTCTTC. It codes for CASSLGGEDEQFF.

The chain joins TRBV7-2 to TRBJ1-1, with 8 bases matching TRBD1. The junction had 5 bases not matched to a gene; V was cut back by 1 base and J by 4 bases. Germline CDR1 and CDR2: SGHTA and FQGNSA. The CDR3 has 15 amino acids. CDR3 residues: CASSLVGQGVTEAFF. The DNA for the CDR3 is TGTGCCAGCAGCTTAGTAGGACAGGGCGTCACTGAAGCTTTCTTT.

The J gene is TRBJ2-2, the V gene TRBV7-9; TRBD1 is a possible D gene (6 bases). The CDR3 totals 18 residues. The V end lost 1 base, the J end lost 0 bases, and 15 bases lay between the germline ends. The germline V gene has CDR1 SEHNR and CDR2 FQNEAQ (reference sequence). The CDR3 coding sequence is TGTGCCAGCAGCTTAGTCAGGGGTATCCGGACGAACACCGGGGAGCTGTTTTTT. This sequence encodes CASSLVRGIRTNTGELFF.

This clone turned up a few times. V and J are TRBV5-6 and TRBJ2-7; TRBD1 matches at 10 bases. This CDR3 region has 15 residues. Germline V CDR1 and CDR2: SGHDT, YYEEEE. Unmatched junction bases numbered 9, after V lost 4 bases and J lost 5 bases. The CDR3 protein is CASSVRDRGFDEQYF. The CDR3, as DNA: TGTGCCAGCAGCGTCCGGGACAGGGGATTCGACGAGCAGTACTTC.

The V and J genes are TRBV10-3 and TRBJ1-2; 7 bases line up with TRBD1. This CDR3 has 12 residues. CDR1 is ENHRY, CDR2 SYGVKD, per germline. The V and J ends lost 10 bases and 3 bases, in that order; junction bases with no gene match: 5. This CDR3 is CATLGTDYGYTF. The CDR3 DNA reads TGTGCCACACTCGGGACAGACTATGGCTACACCTTC.

This clone was found a few times. This chain connects TRBV15 to TRBJ1-6, with TRBD1 matching 7 bases. V dropped 1 base and J dropped 8; count of bases not matched to a gene: 5. The germline V gene has CDR1 LNHNV and CDR2 YYDKDF (reference sequence). The CDR3 is 15 residues long. The CDR3 loop is CATSRGGTEYSPLHF. DNA for the CDR3: TGTGCCACCAGCAGAGGGGGGACAGAATATTCACCCCTCCACTTT.

The chain joins TRBV7-2 to TRBJ1-2; D is perhaps TRBD1 (5 bases). CDR3 size: 14 residues. The germline CDR1 and CDR2 sequences are SGHTA and FQGNSA. V was cut by 4 bases and J by 3 bases, with 12 bases left in between. The CDR3 here is CASSYLQGDYGYTF. CDR3 nucleotides: TGTGCCAGCAGCTACCTCCAGGGTGACTATGGCTACACCTTC. Supplemented by reference TRBV7-2 and TRBJ1-2, the full variable domain reads GAGVSQSPSNKVTEKGKDVELRCDPISGHTALYWYRQSLGQGLEFLIYFQGNSAPDKSGLPSDRFSAERTGGSVSTLTIQRTQQEDSAVYLCASSYLQGDYGYTFGSGTRLTVV.

The CDR3 coding sequence is TGCGCCAGCAACTTTCGGCCGGGGGGCGGCCGAGATACGCAGTATTTT. It translates to CASNFRPGGGRDTQYF. V usage is TRBV5-1 and J usage is TRBJ2-3; D might be TRBD2 (7 bases). The CDR3 sequence is 16 residues long. V was cut by 6 bases and J by 5 bases, with 22 bases left in between. Germline V gives CDR1 SGHRS, CDR2 YFSETQ.

This rearrangement joins TRBV7-9 to TRBJ1-2, with unresolved D. Trimming pared 1 base from V and 6 bases from J, leaving 6 bases between. The CDR3 length is 12 residues. From germline, CDR1 is SEHNR and CDR2 FQNEAQ (reference sequence). The CDR3 DNA reads as TGTGCCAGCAGCTTAGTCGGGGATGGCTACACCTTC. Its protein is CASSLVGDGYTF.

The chain couples TRBV7-9 to TRBJ2-7; 11 bases align to TRBD2. Germline loops: CDR1 SEHNR, CDR2 FQNEAQ (reference sequence). V lost 3 bases and J lost 7; bases outside the gene matches: 2. The length of the CDR3 is 13 residues. The CDR3 here is CASSFSGGGEQYF. The CDR3 DNA reads TGTGCCAGCAGCTTTAGCGGGGGGGGAGAGCAGTACTTC. Full variable domain (outside the CDR3, taken from reference TRBV7-9 and TRBJ2-7): DTGVSQNPRHKITKRGQNVTFRCDPISEHNRLYWYRQTLGQGPEFLTYFQNEAQLEKSRLLSDRFSAERPKGSFSTLEIQRTEQGDSAMYLCASSFSGGGEQYFGPGTRLTVT.

The chain links TRBV19 to TRBJ1-1; 7 nucleotides match TRBD1. Germline values: CDR1 LNHDA, CDR2 SQIVND (reference sequence). This CDR3 spans 15 amino acids. After removal of 6 bases from V and 0 bases from J, the junction contained 7 bases not matched to a gene. This CDR3 reads CASSGTDLVNTEAFF. As DNA, the CDR3 is TGTGCCAGTAGCGGGACAGACTTAGTGAACACTGAAGCTTTCTTT.

The rearrangement uses TRBV4-2 and TRBJ1-2; 7 positions match TRBD1. The CDR3 sequence is 16 residues long. After removal of 4 bases from V and 0 bases from J, the junction contained 8 bases not matched to a gene. Germline V gives CDR1 LGHNA, CDR2 YNFKEQ. In DNA form, the CDR3 reads TGTGCCAGCAGCCTTGGTGGACAGGTTTCTAACTATGGCTACACCTTC. Translation: CASSLGGQVSNYGYTF.

Only a few counts were recorded for this clone. V and J are TRBV19 and TRBJ2-7, with 10 positions matching TRBD1. The CDR3 runs 16 residues. Germline values: CDR1 LNHDA, CDR2 SQIVND (reference sequence). V lost 5 bases to trimming and J lost 4 bases; unmatched junction nucleotides: 11. The CDR3 nucleotides read TGTGCCAGTAGTCCTTATTCCGGGACAGGGGCTTACGAGCAGTACTTC. Translating gives CASSPYSGTGAYEQYF.